The text below deals with one T cell receptor beta chain. Its antigen is unknown. Within one base of it there is no much larger clone, and no base qualities were kept. The data originate from a study of cytomegalovirus exposure and HLA in healthy donors (dated by TCRdb to about 2017). Turning to the overall study: An earlier analysis of some 620 of the donors reported 276 Gb of sequence data and around 110 million unique TCR beta sequences obtained from approximately 180 million T cells. Roughly 300 gigabases of sequencing data and around 85 million unique TCR sequences made up an early release that covered around 640 HLA-typed donors. Among the roughly 400 genotyped donors, approximately 76% belonged to the genetic ancestry cluster associated with self-reported Caucasian donors. The aim of the study was to test whether cataloging public T cell receptors could identify signatures of past pathogen exposure. The study used immunosequencing to profile the T cell repertoires of approximately 640 subjects and linked those repertoires to cytomegalovirus serostatus. A separate validation cohort of over a hundred different subjects was used in addition to the approximately 700-subject first cohort. High-throughput TCR immunosequencing, statistical association of individual TCRs with disease status, and machine learning were combined to predict cytomegalovirus infection status. A later analysis re-examined previously published TCR beta repertoires from about 670 donors and added high-resolution HLA genotyping to investigate patterns of TCR occurrence. Rather than using new phenotypic data, the later analysis identified candidate immune exposures from TCR beta sequences and from how often those sequences occurred across donors. An earlier analysis of 450 to 750 of the donors used high-throughput TCR beta sequencing to judge whether each TCR beta V gene segment behaved as functional or pseudogenic. Donor age, sex, ethnicity and CMV serostatus were compiled alongside the repertoire data. Genome-wide SNP genotypes for about 60% of the 666 donors were used in a later genetic analysis, which treated that subset as a discovery cohort. All discovery cohort repertoires had been generated using a single sequencing platform. HLA typing included class I and class II loci at four-digit resolution. Typing coverage varied by locus: roughly 629-640 donors for A, B, C, DRB1 and DQB1; under 550 for DQA1; 606 for DPA1; roughly 470 for DPB1. Several DR-DQ haplotypes were treated as single units for association and clustering because of strong linkage in the cohort. Among around 400 genotyped donors of the cohort, an average of 235,054 unique TCR beta nucleotide sequences were sequenced per donor, roughly a sixth of them non-productive.

Study-level results and caveats: In a later analysis, most CMV-associated TCR beta chains were found to appear HLA-restricted, with HLA associations seemingly driven largely by CMV exposure. In the study, approximately 150 TCR beta chains were listed as associated with cytomegalovirus. Sequencing depth was assumed to be roughly uniform across donors in the presence/absence analyses, though that assumption may not hold. About 17 rarely observed V segments, including chromosome 9 orphons, were excluded from the earlier analysis of several hundred of the donors because counts were too low. Broadly in line with IMGT annotations, most TCR beta V segments showed up in productive rearrangements about 90% or about 30% of the time in an earlier analysis of around 550 of the donors. A group of highly shared sequence variants was considered likely to be a technical artifact of the sequencing pipeline. According to a later analysis, TCR association rates differed among HLA loci, with DRB1 alleles showing the most associated TCRs and HLA-C alleles showing the fewest. A further reported finding was that TCR beta sequences accurately predicted the HLA-A and HLA-B alleles for most subjects in the first cohort. Compared with equally common non-associated chains, HLA-associated TCR beta chains in a later analysis were more clonally expanded and had lower generation probabilities. In vitro tests confirmed that a few of the cytomegalovirus-associated TCR beta chains recognize cytomegalovirus antigens. Because HLA typing was missing for some donors at each locus, association tests included only the typed subset. When HLA alleles, especially DR and DQ, strongly co-occurred, attributing TCR associations to individual alleles was difficult. A later analysis reported that several top co-occurrence clusters appeared linked to parvovirus B19, influenza, CMV and Epstein-Barr virus. The cohort was sequenced for TCR beta chains only, and without alpha or paired-chain data the features that could be detected were limited. Specific HLA alleles were associated with 15,000 to 20,000 TCR beta sequences at a false discovery rate of 0.05 in a later analysis. CMV serostatus was the only immune exposure information available for the cohort. The classifier was reported to diagnose cytomegalovirus status with high specificity and sensitivity in both the original cohort and the validation cohort. The authors suggested that the approach could potentially be generalized to other disease states and immunological phenotypes. A later genetic analysis associated a missense DCLRE1C variant with V-gene and J-gene trimming of TCR beta chains, and an independent cohort replicated the association. Across donors, most TCR sequences were observed very rarely, whereas some public TCRs were present in many individuals. Linkage disequilibrium might explain the correlated functional status among segregating V segments, but an unknown experimental factor could not be excluded. In a later genetic analysis, fewer N-insertions in productive TCRs were reported among donors in an Asian-associated ancestry cluster than the roughly 640-donor mean.

Libraries were prepared through the immunoSEQ multiplex PCR assay. The multiplex PCR relied on a mix of 60 forward primers for TCR Vbeta segments and 13 reverse primers for TCR Jbeta segments. A multiplex PCR assay on genomic DNA amplified the CDR3 region of rearranged TCR beta genes. The amplified TCR beta libraries were sequenced on the Illumina HiSeq System as 87-base-pair reads. The paper's data handling went like this. Across the 600 to 700 repertoires, a later analysis counted some 80 million unique TCR beta chains, some 11 million of which were shared by at least two donors. Raw reads were error-corrected and collapsed into unique sequences with a nearest-neighbor algorithm that merged closely related sequences to remove PCR and sequencing errors. CDR3 sequences were aligned to IMGT reference sequences to assign V, D and J gene segments. For a sequence to be retained, a match of at least six nucleotides to both a V gene segment and a J gene segment was required. A rearrangement counted as productive if the CDR3 had no stop codons and remained in frame with V and J, and every other rearrangement counted as non-productive. CDR3 was defined by IMGT convention, running from the second conserved V-encoded cysteine to the conserved J-encoded phenylalanine. In an earlier analysis of approximately 590 of the donors, sequences lacking an unambiguous match to a single V gene segment were excluded. In an earlier analysis of more than 500 of the donors, a V segment was called functional when productive rearrangements were above 56.7%, and segregating when the standard deviation between donors exceeded 5%. A statistical classification framework was developed to diagnose cytomegalovirus status using the catalog of TCR beta chain sequences. In a later analysis, V and J genes were assigned by comparing TCR nucleotide sequences against IMGT/GENE-DB human TR gene sequences. In a later analysis, CDR3 sequences and most-parsimonious VDJ recombination scenarios were assigned using the TCRdist pipeline. In a later analysis, each TCR beta chain was defined by its CDR3 amino acid sequence together with its V-gene family, and reads lacking a unique V-gene family were excluded. A later analysis removed 500 to 650 highly shared, low-generation-probability nucleotide sequences to deal with suspected cross-contamination and a sequencing artifact. In a later analysis, a clonal expansion index was calculated for each public chain from normalized within-repertoire ranks of inferred template counts. Generation probabilities in a later analysis came from a VDJ recombination model fitted to out-of-frame rearrangements, and those results were checked against IGoR. Hypergeometric tests were used in a later analysis to score TCR-TCR, TCR-HLA and TCR-CMV co-occurrence, with a repertoire-size bias correction applied to the TCR pairs. A later analysis estimated false discovery rates by permuting HLA or CMV assignments 20 times. A later analysis grouped co-occurring TCRs with DBSCAN, adding TCRdist sequence similarity when clustering within HLA-allele-positive subsets. For co-occurrence clustering, repertoires with fewer than 30,000 or more than 120,000 public chains were excluded, along with roughly 5 repertoires with anomalous nucleotide sharing. The clones in this table, taken by TCRdb from immuneACCESS, are in-frame only. Not every clone is retained; where verified, under half of the shortfall comes from an unresolved V gene, and the cause of the rest is unknown. D and trimming come from the DNA, and the V and J calls and clone size come from that table. Present in this sample are 95,000 to 120,000 clones, roughly 71% of which were seen just once. The biggest ten clones account for roughly 8.7% of the sample.

The cohort was made up of 666 healthy bone marrow donors. At the time of sampling, all cohort members were nominally healthy, though unrecorded immune exposures were likely present. The donor was CMV seropositive and belonged to the group of 250 to 300 seropositive cohort members. A peripheral blood sample was provided by each donor, and peripheral blood mononuclear cells were used for TCR beta sequencing. Genomic DNA was extracted from the blood cell samples with the Qiagen DNeasy Blood Extraction Kit. The TCR originated in a man aged 18 to 29 in good health and CMV-seropositive. Sequenced sample: PBMCs.

The CDR3: CASSQGLSSFGEQFF. The DNA sequence is given as TGTGCCAGCAGCCAAGGGCTCTCTAGCTTCGGTGAGCAGTTCTTC. Recombination joined TRBV4-2 with TRBJ2-1; a tentative D match to TRBD2 spans 5 bases. The V end loses 1 base and the J end loses 9 bases, and a stretch of 16 bases separates them. The CDR3 covers 15 residues, taking in both the cysteine and the phenylalanine. Just CDR3 DNA is preserved here, 45 bases in frame from base 1. The CDR1 and CDR2 encoded by the germline V gene are LGHNA and YNFKEQ.